This section outlines one T cell receptor (beta chain) sequence together with its context. Combining a sample-barcoded 5' primer with a J-beta primer mix, a second PCR ran for roughly 7 to 11 cycles. TCRdb itself ran the 5' RACE reads through MiXCR, one entry per CDR3 protein. This sample has under 1,100,000 distinct CDR3 sequences, with around 25% found just once. These data are taken from a study of blood T cells in healthy people across ages. J was trimmed by 5 bases and V by 1 base; bases with no gene match: 8. Germline V gene data show CDR1 as DFQATT and CDR2 as SNEGSKA (reference sequence). The CDR3 covers 16 residues. In addition, the sample was reused for a study of T cells of mothers and their children. That study adds: Samples were provided by three healthy Caucasian mothers and their six children.

The rearrangement joins TRBV20-1 to TRBJ2-3; 11 bases fit TRBD2. Material for sequencing was blood. This TCR was sampled from a girl aged 2 to 9 in good health. CDR3 region: CSARALAGGHQDTQYF. The CDR3 coding sequence is TGCAGTGCTAGAGCCTTAGCGGGGGGGCATCAAGATACGCAGTATTTT.